One sample yielded the 4 T cell receptor beta chains listed below, sequenced in a study of T cell clusters in autoimmune cytopenias. TRB amplification used approximately 0.25 ug of peripheral blood genomic DNA. TRB was amplified by touch-down multiplex PCR, primer pools A and B combined. TCRdb re-called the multiplex PCR reads and catalogs CDR3 proteins one per entry, DNA excluded. This sample's table has approximately 9,400 distinct CDR3 sequences. Sequencing was carried out using peripheral blood. These receptors were obtained from a human donor with an autoimmune cytopenia or autoimmune hepatitis (not recorded which).

This clonotype is classed as medium-sized by frequency. This chain's CDR3 is CASQYSVGIYNEQFF. V and J are TRBV19 and TRBJ2-1. This CDR3 has 15 residues. CDR1 LNHDA and CDR2 SQIVND come from the germline V gene (reference sequence).

This clonotype is medium-sized by frequency. V is TRBV6-2 or TRBV6-3 and J is TRBJ2-2; TCRdb names TRBD1, which stays unverified in the absence of DNA. The CDR3 totals 13 residues. Looked up from germline, CDR1 is MNHEY and CDR2 is SVGEGT. This chain's CDR3 is CAGGARNTGELFF.

Measured by frequency, this clonotype is medium-sized. The CDR3 here is CASLGGTKTQYF. The J gene is TRBJ2-5, the V gene TRBV19; TCRdb reports TRBD1, a call that lacks DNA to check it against. Looked up from germline, CDR1 is LNHDA and CDR2 is SQIVND (reference sequence). The CDR3 is 12 residues long.

The chain links TRBV27 to TRBJ2-7. There are 14 residues in the CDR3. CDR1 is MNHEY, CDR2 SMNVEV, per germline (reference sequence). This CDR3 reads CASSPRQFPYEQYF.